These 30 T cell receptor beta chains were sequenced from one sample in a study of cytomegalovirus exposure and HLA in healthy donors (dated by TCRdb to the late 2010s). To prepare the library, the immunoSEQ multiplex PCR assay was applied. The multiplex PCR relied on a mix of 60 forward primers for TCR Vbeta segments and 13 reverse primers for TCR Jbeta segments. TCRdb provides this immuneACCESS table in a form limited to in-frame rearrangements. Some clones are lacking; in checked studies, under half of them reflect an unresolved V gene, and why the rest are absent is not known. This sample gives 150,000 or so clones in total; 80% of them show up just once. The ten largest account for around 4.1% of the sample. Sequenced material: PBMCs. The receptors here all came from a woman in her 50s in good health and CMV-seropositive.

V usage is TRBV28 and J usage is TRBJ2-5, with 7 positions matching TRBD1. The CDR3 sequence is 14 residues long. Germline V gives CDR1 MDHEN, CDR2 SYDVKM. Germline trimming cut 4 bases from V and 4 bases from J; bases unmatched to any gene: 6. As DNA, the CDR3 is TGTGCCAGCAGTTCGCCGACAGGGATAGAGACCCAGTACTTC. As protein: CASSSPTGIETQYF.

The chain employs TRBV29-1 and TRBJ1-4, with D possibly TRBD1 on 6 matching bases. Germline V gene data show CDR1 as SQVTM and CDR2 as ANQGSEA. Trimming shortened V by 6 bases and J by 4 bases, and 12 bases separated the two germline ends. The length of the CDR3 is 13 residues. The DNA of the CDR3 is TGCAGCGTCCTGGACAGAGTTAATGAAAAACTGTTTTTT. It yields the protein CSVLDRVNEKLFF.

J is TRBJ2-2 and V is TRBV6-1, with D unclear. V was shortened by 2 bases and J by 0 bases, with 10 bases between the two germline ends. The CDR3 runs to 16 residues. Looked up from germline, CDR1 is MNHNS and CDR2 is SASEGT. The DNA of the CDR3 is TGTGCCAGCAGTGAACATGTAGCTGCGAACACCGGGGAGCTGTTTTTT. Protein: CASSEHVAANTGELFF.

The CDR3 sequence is CASSQDVWRGQETQYF. The DNA for the CDR3 is TGCGCCAGCAGCCAAGATGTTTGGCGGGGGCAAGAGACCCAGTACTTC. V gene TRBV4-1 combines with J gene TRBJ2-5; TRBD2 aligns across 7 bases. Germline assignment: CDR1 MGHRA and CDR2 YSYEKL. The CDR3 is 16 amino acids. V lost 0 bases and J lost 2; bases outside the gene matches: 6.

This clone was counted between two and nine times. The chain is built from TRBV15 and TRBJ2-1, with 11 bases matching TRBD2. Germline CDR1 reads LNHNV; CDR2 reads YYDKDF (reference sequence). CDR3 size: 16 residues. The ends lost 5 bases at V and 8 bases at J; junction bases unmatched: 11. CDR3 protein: CATSQRKLAGVDEQFF. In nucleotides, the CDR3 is TGTGCCACCAGCCAAAGGAAACTAGCGGGAGTGGATGAGCAGTTCTTC.

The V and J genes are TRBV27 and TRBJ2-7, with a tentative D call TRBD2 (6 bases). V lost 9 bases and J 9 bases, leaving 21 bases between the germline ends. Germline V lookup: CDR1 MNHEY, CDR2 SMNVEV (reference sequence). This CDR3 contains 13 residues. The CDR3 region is CASTSGTESAQYF. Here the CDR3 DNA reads TGTGCCAGTACCTCCGGGACTGAGTCGGCGCAGTACTTC.

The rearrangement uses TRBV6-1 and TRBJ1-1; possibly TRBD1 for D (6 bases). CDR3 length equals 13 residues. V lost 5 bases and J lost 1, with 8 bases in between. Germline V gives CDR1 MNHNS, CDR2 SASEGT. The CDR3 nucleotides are TGTGCCAGCAGTCGACAGGCGAACACTGAAGCTTTCTTT. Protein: CASSRQANTEAFF.

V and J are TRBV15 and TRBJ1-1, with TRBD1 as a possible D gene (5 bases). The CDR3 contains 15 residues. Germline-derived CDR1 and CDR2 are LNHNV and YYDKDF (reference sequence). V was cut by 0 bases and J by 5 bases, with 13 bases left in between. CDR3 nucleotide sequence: TGTGCCACCAGCAGAGAAGCAGGGTTAGGAACTGAAGCTTTCTTT. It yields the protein CATSREAGLGTEAFF.

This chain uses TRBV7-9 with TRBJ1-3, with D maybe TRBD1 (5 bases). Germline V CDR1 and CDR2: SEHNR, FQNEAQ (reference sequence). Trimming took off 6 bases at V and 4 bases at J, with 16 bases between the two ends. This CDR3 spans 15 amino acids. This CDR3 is CASRRLGGVGNTIYF. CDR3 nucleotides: TGTGCCAGCAGACGCCTGGGAGGGGTGGGAAACACCATATATTTT.

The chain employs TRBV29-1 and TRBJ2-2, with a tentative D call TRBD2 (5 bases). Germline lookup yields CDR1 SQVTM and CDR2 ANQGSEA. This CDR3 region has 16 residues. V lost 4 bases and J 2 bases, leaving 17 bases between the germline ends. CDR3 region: CSVAEGGRPNTGELFF. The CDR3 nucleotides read TGCAGCGTTGCCGAGGGCGGGCGCCCAAACACCGGGGAGCTGTTTTTT.

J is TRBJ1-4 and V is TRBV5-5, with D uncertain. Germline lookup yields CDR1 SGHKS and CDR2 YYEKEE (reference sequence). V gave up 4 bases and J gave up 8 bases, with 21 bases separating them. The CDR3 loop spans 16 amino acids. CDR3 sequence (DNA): TGTGCCAGCAGCATTTACACGCAGGTCACGGCGGAAAAACTGTTTTTT. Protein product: CASSIYTQVTAEKLFF.

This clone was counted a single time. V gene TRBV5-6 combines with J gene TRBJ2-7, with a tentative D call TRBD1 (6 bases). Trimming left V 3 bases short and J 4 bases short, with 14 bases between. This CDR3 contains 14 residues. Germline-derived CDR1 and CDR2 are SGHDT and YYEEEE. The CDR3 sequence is CASSWDTQGYEQYF. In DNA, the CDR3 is TGTGCCAGCAGCTGGGATACACAGGGTTACGAGCAGTACTTC.

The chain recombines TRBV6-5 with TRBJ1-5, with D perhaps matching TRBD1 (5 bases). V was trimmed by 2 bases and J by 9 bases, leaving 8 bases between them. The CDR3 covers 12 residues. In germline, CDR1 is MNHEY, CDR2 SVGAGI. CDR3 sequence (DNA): TGTGCCAGCAGTTACGCCACAGGGCCCCAGCATTTT. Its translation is CASSYATGPQHF.

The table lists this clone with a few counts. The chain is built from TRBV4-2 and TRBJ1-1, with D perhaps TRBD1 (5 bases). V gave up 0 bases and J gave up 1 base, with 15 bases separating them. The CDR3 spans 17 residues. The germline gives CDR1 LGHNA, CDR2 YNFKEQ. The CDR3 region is CASSQDSGVGGNTEAFF. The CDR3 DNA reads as TGTGCCAGCAGCCAAGATAGCGGGGTGGGGGGGAACACTGAAGCTTTCTTT.

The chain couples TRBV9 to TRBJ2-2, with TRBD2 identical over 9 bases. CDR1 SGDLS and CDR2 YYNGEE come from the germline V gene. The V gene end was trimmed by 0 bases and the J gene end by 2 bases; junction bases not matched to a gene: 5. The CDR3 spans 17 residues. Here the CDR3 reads CASSVGASGVNTGELFF. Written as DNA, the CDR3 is TGTGCCAGCAGCGTAGGGGCTAGCGGGGTCAACACCGGGGAGCTGTTTTTT.

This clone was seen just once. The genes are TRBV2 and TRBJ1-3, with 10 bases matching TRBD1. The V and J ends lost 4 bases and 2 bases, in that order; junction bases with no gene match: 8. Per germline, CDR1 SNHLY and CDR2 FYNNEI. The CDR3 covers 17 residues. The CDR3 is CASSATPGQGPGNTIYF. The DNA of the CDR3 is TGTGCCAGCAGTGCGACACCGGGACAGGGGCCTGGAAACACCATATATTTT.

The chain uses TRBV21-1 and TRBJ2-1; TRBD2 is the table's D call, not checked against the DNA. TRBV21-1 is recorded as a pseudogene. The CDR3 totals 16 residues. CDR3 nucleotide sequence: TGTGCCAGCAGCAAGGTCGGCTCGACGGGGAGAGATGAGCAGTTCTTC. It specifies CASSKVGSTGRDEQFF.

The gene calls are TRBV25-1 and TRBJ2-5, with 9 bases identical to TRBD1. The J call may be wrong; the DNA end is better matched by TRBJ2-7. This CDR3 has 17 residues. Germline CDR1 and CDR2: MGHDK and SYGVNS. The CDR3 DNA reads TGTGCCACGCCCCCGGGGGGTTCGGGACAGGGTGCCTACGAGCAGTACTTC. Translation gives CATPPGGSGQGAYEQYF.

CDR3 bases: TGCGCCAGCAGTGAGGGCAGGGGAGTTTACGAGCAGTACTTC. It encodes CASSEGRGVYEQYF. This rearrangement joins TRBV10-2 to TRBJ2-5, with D possibly being TRBD1 (6 bases). Judging by the DNA end, TRBJ2-7 fits better; the J call may be wrong. In germline, CDR1 is WSHSY, CDR2 SAAADI. The CDR3 spans 14 residues.

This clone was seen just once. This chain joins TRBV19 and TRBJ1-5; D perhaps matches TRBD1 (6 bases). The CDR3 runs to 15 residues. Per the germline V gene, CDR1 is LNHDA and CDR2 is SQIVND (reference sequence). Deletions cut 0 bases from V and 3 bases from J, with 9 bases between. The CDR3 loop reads CASSIDQGINQPQHF. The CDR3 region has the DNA TGTGCCAGTAGTATAGATCAGGGGATCAATCAGCCCCAGCATTTT.

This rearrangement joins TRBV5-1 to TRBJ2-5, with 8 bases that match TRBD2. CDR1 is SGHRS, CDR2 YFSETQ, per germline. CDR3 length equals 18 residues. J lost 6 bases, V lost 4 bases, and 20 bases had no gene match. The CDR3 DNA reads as TGCGCCAGCAGCCCCCTGCTTCGTAGCGGGGCATCCCAGAAGACCCAGTACTTC. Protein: CASSPLLRSGASQKTQYF.

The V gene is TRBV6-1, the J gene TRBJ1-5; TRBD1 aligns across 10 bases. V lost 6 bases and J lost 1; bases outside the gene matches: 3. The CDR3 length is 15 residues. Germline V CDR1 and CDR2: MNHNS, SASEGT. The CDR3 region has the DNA TGTGCCAGCAGGGGGACAGGGGAAAGCAATCAGCCCCAGCATTTT. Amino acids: CASRGTGESNQPQHF.

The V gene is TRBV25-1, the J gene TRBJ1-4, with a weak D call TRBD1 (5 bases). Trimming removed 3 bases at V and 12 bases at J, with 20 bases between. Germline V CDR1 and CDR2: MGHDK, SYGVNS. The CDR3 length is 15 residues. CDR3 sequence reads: CASSERRGRGVELFF. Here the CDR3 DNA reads TGTGCCAGCAGTGAGAGGCGGGGACGGGGCGTAGAACTGTTTTTT. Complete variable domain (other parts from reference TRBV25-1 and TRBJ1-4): EADIYQTPRYLVIGTGKKITLECSQTMGHDKMYWYQQDPGMELHLIHYSYGVNSTEKGDLSSESTVSRIRTEHFPLTLESARPSHTSQYLCASSERRGRGVELFFGSGTQLSVL.

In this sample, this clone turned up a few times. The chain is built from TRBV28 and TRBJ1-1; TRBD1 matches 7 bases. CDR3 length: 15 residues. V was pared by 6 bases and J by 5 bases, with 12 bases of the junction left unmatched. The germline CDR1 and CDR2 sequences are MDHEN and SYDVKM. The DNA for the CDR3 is TGTGCCAGCAGGGCTTATACAGGGGCTGGAACTGAAGCTTTCTTT. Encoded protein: CASRAYTGAGTEAFF.

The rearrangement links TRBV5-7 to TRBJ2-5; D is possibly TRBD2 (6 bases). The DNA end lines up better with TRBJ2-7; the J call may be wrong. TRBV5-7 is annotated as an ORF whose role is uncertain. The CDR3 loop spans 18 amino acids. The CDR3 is CASRAGLAWGDPTYEQYF. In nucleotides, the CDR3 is TGTGCCAGCAGAGCCGGTCTAGCTTGGGGGGATCCTACCTACGAGCAGTACTTC.

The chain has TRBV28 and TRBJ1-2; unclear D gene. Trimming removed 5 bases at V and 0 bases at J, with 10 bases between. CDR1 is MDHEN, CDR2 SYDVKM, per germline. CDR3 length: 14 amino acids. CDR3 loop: CASSVTGPNYGYTF. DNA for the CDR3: TGTGCCAGCAGTGTCACTGGGCCTAACTATGGCTACACCTTC.

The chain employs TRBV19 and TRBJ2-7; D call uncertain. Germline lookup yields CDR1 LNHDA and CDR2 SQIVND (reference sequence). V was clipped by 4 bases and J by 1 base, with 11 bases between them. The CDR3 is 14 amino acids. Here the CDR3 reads CASSKDRTSYEQYF. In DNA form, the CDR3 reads TGTGCCAGTAGTAAAGATAGAACGTCCTACGAGCAGTACTTC.

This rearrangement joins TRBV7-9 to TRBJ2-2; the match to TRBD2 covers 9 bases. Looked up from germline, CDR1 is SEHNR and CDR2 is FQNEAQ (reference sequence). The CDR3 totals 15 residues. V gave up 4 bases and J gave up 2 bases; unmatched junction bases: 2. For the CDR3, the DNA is TGTGCCAGCAGCTGGGGACTAGCCAACACCGGGGAGCTGTTTTTT. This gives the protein CASSWGLANTGELFF.

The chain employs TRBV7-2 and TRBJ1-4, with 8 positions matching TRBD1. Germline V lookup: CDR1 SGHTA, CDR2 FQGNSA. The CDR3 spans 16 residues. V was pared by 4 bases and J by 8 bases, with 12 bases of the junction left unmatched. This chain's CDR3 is CASSSTNRGGREKLFF. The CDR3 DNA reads TGTGCCAGCAGCTCAACGAACAGGGGGGGGAGGGAAAAACTGTTTTTT. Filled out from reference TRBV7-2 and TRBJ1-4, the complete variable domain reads GAGVSQSPSNKVTEKGKDVELRCDPISGHTALYWYRQSLGQGLEFLIYFQGNSAPDKSGLPSDRFSAERTGGSVSTLTIQRTQQEDSAVYLCASSSTNRGGREKLFFGSGTQLSVL.

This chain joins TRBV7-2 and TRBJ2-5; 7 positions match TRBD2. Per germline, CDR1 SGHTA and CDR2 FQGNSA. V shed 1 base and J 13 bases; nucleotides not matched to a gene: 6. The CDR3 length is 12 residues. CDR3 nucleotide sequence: TGTGCCAGCAGCTTAGGTCGGGGGGTTAGGTACTTC. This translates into CASSLGRGVRYF.